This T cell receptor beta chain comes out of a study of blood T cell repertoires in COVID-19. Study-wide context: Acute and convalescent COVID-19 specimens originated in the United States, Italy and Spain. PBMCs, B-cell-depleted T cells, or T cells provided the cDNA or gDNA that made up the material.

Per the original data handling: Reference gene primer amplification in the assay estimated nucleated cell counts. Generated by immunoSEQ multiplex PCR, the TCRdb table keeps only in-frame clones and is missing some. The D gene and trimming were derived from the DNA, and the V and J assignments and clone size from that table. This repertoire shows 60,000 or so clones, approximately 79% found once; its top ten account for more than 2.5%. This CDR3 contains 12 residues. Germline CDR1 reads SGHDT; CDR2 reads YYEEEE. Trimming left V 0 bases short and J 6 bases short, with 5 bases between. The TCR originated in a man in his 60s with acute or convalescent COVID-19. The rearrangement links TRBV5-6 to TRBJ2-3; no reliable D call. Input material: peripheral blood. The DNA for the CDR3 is TGTGCCAGCAGCTTGGCCGCGGATACGCAGTATTTT. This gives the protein CASSLAADTQYF.